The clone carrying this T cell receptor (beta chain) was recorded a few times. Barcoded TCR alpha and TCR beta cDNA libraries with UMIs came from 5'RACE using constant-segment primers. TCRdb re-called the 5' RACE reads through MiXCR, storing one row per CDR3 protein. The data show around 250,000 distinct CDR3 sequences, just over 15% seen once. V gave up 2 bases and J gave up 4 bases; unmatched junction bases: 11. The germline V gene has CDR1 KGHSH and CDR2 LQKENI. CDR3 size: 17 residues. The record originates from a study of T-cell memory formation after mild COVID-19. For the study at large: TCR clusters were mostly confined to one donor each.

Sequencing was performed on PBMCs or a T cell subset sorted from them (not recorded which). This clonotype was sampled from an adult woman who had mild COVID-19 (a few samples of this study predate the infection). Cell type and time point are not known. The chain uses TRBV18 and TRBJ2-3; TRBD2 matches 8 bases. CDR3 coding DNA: TGTGCCAGCTCACCAGCGACATGGCGGGAGGCCCCAGATACGCAGTATTTT. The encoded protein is CASSPATWREAPDTQYF.